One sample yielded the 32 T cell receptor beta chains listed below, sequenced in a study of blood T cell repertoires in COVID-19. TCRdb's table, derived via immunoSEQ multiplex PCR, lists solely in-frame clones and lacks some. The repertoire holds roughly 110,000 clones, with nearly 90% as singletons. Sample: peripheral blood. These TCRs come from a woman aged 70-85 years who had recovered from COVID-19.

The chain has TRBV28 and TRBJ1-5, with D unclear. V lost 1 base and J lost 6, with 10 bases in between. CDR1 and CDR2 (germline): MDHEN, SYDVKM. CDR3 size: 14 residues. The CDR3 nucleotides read TGTGCCAGCAGTTTATATGGGCAGCTTCAGCCCCAGCATTTT. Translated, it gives CASSLYGQLQPQHF.

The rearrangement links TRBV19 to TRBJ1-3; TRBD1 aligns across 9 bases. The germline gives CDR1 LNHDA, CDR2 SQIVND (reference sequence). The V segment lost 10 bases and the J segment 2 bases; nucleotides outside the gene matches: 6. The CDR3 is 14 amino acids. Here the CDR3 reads CATTQGAAGNTIYF. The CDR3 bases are TGTGCCACCACACAGGGGGCGGCTGGAAACACCATATATTTT. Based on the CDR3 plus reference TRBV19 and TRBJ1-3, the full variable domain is DGGITQSPKYLFRKEGQNVTLSCEQNLNHDAMYWYRQDPGQGLRLIYYSQIVNDFQKGDIAEGYSVSREKKESFPLTVTSAQKNPTAFYLCATTQGAAGNTIYFGEGSWLTVV.

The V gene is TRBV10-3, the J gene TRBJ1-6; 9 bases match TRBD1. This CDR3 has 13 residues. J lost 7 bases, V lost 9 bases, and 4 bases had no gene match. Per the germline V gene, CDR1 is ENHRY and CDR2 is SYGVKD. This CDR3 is CAISQGANSPLHF. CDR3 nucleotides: TGTGCCATTTCACAGGGGGCGAATTCACCCCTCCACTTT.

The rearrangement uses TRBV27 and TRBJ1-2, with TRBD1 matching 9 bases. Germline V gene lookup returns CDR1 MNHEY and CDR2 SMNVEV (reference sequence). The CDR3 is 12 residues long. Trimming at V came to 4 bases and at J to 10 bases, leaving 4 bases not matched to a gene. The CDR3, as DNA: TGTGCCAGCAGTTGGGACAGGGTAGACTACACCTTC. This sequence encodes CASSWDRVDYTF.

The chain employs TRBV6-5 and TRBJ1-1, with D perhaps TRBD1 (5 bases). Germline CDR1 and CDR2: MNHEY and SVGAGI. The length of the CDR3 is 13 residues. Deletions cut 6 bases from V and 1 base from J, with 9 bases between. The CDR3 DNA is TGTGCCAGCAGCCTGGGGGGGAACACTGAAGCTTTCTTT. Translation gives CASSLGGNTEAFF.

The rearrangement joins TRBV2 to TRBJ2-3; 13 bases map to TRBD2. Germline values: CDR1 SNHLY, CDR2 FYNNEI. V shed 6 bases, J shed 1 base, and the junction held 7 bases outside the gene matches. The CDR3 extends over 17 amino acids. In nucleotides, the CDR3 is TGTGCCAGCAGCGCTAGGACTAGCGGGAGAGGCACAGATACGCAGTATTTT. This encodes CASSARTSGRGTDTQYF.

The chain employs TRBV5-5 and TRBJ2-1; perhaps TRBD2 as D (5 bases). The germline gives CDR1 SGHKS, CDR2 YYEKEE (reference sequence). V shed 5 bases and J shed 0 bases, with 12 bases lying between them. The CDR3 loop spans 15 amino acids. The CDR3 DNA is TGTGCCAGCAGAAGGACTGCCCCCTCCTACAATGAGCAGTTCTTC. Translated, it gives CASRRTAPSYNEQFF.

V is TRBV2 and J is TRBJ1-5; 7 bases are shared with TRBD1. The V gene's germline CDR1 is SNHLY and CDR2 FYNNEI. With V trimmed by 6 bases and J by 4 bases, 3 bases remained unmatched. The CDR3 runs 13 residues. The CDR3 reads CASRGRGNQPQHF. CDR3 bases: TGTGCCAGCAGAGGCAGGGGGAATCAGCCCCAGCATTTT.

CDR3 in amino acids: CASSQRSEGIADTQYF. In DNA form, the CDR3 reads TGCGCCAGCAGCCAAAGATCTGAGGGAATAGCAGATACGCAGTATTTT. The chain is built from TRBV4-3 and TRBJ2-3; maybe TRBD2 (5 bases). Germline-derived CDR1 and CDR2 are LGHNA and YSLEER. V was clipped by 2 bases and J by 4 bases, with 16 bases between them. The CDR3 loop spans 16 amino acids.

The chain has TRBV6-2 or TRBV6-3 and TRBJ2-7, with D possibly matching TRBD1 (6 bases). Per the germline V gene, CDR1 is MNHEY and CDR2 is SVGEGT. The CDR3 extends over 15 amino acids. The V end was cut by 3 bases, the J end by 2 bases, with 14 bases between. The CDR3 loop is CASSYPSGHPYEQYF. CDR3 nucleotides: TGTGCCAGCAGTTATCCCTCGGGACACCCCTACGAGCAGTACTTC.

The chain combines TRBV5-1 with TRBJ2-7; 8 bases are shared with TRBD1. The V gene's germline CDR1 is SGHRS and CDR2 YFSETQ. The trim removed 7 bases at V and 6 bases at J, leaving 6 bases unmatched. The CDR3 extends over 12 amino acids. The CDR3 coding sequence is TGCGCCAGCTCCGGGACAGGCTTCGAGCAGTACTTC. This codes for CASSGTGFEQYF.

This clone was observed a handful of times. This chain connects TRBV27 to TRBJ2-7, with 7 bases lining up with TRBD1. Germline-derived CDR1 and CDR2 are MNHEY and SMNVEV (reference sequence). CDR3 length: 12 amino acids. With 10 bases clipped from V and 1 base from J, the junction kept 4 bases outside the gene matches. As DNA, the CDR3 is TGTGCCACCCGACAGGGTTCCTACGAGCAGTACTTC. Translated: CATRQGSYEQYF.

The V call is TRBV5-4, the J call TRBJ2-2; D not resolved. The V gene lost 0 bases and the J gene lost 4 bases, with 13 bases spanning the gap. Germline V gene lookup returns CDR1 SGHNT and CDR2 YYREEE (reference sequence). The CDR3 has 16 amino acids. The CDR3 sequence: CASSLEPSPPTGELFF. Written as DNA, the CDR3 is TGTGCCAGCAGCTTGGAACCGAGCCCTCCCACCGGGGAGCTGTTTTTT.

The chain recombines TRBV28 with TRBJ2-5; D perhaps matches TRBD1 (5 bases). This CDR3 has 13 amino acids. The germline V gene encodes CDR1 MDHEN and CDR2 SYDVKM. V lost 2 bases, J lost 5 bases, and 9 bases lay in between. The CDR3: CASSLRGSETQYF. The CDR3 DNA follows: TGTGCCAGCAGTTTAAGGGGCTCGGAGACCCAGTACTTC.

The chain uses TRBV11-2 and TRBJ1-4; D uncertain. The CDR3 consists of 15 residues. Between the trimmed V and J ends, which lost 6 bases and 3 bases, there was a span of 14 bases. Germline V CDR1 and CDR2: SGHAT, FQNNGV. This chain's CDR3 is CASSPQLVANEKLFF. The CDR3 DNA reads TGTGCCAGCAGTCCTCAACTGGTTGCTAATGAAAAACTGTTTTTT.

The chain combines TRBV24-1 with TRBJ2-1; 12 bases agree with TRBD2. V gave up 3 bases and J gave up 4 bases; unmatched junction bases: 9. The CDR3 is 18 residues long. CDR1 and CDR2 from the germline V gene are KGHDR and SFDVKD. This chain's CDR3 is CATSDASLAGGLYNEQFF. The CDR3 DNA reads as TGTGCCACCAGTGATGCCTCACTAGCGGGGGGCCTATACAATGAGCAGTTCTTC.

The CDR3 region has the DNA TGTGCCAGCGGGACAGGGGGGAATTCACCCCTCCACTTT. It translates to CASGTGGNSPLHF. The chain uses TRBV14 and TRBJ1-6; 11 positions match TRBD1. There are 13 residues in the CDR3. The V and J ends lost 8 bases and 7 bases, in that order; junction bases with no gene match: 1. Germline V gene data show CDR1 as SGHDN and CDR2 as FVKESK.

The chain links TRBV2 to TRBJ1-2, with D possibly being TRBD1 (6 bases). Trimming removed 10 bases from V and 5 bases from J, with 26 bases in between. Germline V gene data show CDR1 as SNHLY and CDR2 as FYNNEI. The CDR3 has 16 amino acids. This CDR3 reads CATQRGGTKNSYGYTF. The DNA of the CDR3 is TGTGCCACGCAAAGGGGGGGAACTAAAAACTCGTATGGCTACACCTTC.

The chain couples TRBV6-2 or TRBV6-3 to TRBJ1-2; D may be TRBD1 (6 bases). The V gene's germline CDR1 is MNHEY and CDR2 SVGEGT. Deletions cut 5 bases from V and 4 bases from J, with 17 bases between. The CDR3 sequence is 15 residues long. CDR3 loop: CASSRSLQGRYGYTF. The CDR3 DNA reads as TGTGCCAGCAGTAGATCATTACAGGGCCGCTATGGCTACACCTTC.

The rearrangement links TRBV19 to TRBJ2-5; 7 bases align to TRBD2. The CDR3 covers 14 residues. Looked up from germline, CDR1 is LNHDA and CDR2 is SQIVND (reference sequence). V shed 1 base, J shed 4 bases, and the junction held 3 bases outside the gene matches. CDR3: CASSIATSVETQYF. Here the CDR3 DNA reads TGTGCCAGTAGTATAGCTACTAGCGTAGAGACCCAGTACTTC.

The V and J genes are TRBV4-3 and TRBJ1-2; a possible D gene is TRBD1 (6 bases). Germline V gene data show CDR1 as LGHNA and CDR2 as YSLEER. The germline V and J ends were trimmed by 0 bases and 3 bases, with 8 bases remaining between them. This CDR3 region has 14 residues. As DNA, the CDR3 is TGCGCCAGCAGCCAAGATGGGGGCGACTATGGCTACACCTTC. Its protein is CASSQDGGDYGYTF.

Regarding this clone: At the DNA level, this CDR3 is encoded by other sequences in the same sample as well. The CDR3 DNA is TGTGCCAGCTCACCTAGCGGATTCACAGATACGCAGTATTTT. Its protein is CASSPSGFTDTQYF. J is TRBJ2-3 and V is TRBV18; possible D gene TRBD2, 6 bases. CDR3 length equals 14 residues. Trimming removed 3 bases from V and 2 bases from J, with 9 bases in between. Germline V lookup: CDR1 KGHSH, CDR2 LQKENI.

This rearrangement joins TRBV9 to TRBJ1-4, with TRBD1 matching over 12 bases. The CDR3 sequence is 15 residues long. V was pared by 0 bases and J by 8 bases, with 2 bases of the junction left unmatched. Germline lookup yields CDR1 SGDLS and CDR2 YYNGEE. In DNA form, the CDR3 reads TGTGCCAGCAGCGTAGAGGGACAGGGGGCAGAAAAACTGTTTTTT. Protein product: CASSVEGQGAEKLFF.

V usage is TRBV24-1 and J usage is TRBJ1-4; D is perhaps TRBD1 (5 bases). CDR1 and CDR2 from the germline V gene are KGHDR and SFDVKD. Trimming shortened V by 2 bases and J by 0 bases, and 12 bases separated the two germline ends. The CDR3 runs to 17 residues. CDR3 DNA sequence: TGTGCCACCAGTGATTATACCCAGGGCGCAACTAATGAAAAACTGTTTTTT. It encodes CATSDYTQGATNEKLFF.

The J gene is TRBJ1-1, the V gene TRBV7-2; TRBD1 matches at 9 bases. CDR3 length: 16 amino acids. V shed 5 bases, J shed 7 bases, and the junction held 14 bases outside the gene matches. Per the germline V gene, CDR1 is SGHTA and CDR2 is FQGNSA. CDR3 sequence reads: CASSPTPLTGGGEAFF. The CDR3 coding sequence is TGTGCCAGCAGCCCTACCCCCTTGACAGGGGGTGGTGAAGCTTTCTTT.

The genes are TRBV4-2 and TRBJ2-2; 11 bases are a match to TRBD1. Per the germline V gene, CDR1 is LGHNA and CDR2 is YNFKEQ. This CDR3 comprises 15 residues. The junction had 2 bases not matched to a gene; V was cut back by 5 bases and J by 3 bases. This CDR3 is CASSLGQGDTGELFF. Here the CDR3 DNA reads TGTGCCAGCAGCTTGGGACAGGGGGACACCGGGGAGCTGTTTTTT.

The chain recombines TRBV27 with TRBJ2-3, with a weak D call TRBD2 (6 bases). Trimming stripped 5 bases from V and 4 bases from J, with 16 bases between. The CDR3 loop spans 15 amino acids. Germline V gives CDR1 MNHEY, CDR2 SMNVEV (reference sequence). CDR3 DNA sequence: TGTGCCAGCAGTGCGGGACCCAGCCTGGCAGATACGCAGTATTTT. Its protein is CASSAGPSLADTQYF.

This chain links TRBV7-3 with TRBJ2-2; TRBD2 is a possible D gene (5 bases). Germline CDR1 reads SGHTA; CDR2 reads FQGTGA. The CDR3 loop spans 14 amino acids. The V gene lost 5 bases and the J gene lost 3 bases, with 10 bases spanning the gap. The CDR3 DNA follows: TGTGCCAGCAGCCGGACGAGGGACACCGGGGAGCTGTTTTTT. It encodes CASSRTRDTGELFF.

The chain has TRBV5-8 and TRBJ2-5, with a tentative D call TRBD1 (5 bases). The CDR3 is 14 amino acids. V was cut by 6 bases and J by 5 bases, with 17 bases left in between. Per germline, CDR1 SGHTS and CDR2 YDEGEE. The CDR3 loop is CASTSGRVSETQYF. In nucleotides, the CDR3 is TGTGCCAGCACCTCTGGCAGGGTTTCCGAGACCCAGTACTTC.

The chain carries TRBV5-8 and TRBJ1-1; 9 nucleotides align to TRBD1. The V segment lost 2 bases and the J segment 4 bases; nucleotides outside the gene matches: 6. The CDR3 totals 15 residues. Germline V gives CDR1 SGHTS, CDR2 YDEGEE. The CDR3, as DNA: TGTGCCAGCAGCTTTCTCGGACAGGGGCTCACTGAAGCTTTCTTT. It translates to CASSFLGQGLTEAFF.

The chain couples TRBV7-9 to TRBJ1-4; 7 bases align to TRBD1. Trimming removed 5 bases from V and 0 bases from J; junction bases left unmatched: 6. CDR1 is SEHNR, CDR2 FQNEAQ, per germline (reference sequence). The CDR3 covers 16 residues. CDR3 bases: TGTGCCAGCAGCCCCGACAGGGTGGCAACTAATGAAAAACTGTTTTTT. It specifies CASSPDRVATNEKLFF.

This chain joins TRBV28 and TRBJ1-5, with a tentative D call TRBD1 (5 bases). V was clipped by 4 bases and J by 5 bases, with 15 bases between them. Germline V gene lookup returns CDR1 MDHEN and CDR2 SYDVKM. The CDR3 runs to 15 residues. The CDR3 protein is CASSWEGQGDQPQHF. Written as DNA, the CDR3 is TGTGCCAGCAGTTGGGAGGGGCAGGGCGATCAGCCCCAGCATTTT.